This TCR beta chain was documented in a study of cytomegalovirus exposure and HLA in healthy donors. General study findings and limits: The study listed around 150 cytomegalovirus-associated TCR beta chains.

PCR involved 60 Vbeta and 13 Jbeta primers. Sequenced by immunoSEQ multiplex PCR; TCRdb stores in-frame clones only, minus some. The table lists about 130,000 clones, approximately 85% of them singletons, with over 1.5% in the top ten. Germline V gene data show CDR1 as SGHAT and CDR2 as FQNNGV. The CDR3 length is 15 residues. V was clipped by 7 bases and J by 3 bases, with 15 bases between them. Concerning this clone itself: Its antigen is not known.

The sample taken for sequencing was PBMCs. The chain has TRBV11-2 and TRBJ2-2; tentatively, D is TRBD1 (5 bases). This TCR came from a boy aged 5-17 years in good health and CMV-seronegative. CDR3 DNA sequence: TGTGCCAGCATGAGAAGGTTAGGGGACACCGGGGAGCTGTTTTTT. This codes for CASMRRLGDTGELFF.